One sample yielded the 20 T cell receptor beta chains listed below, sequenced in a study of blood T cells in healthy people across ages. A second PCR, run for about 6 to 11 cycles, used a sample-barcoded 5' primer plus a J-beta primer mix. MiXCR was run by TCRdb on the 5' RACE reads, yielding one entry per CDR3 protein. This table has roughly 1.5 million distinct CDR3 sequences, under 55% appearing once. The sequenced material came from blood. The receptors come from a woman aged 18-29 years in good health.

The chain uses TRBV20-1 and TRBJ2-5; a possible D gene is TRBD2 (5 bases). Germline CDR1 DFQATT, CDR2 SNEGSKA (reference sequence). CDR3 size: 13 residues. V was pared by 5 bases and J by 4 bases, with 14 bases between. CDR3 loop: CSAARTGGETQYF. As DNA, the CDR3 is TGCAGTGCTGCTCGAACCGGAGGAGAGACCCAGTACTTC.

This clonotype was counted at least ten times. The rearrangement links TRBV9 to TRBJ1-5; D not certain. CDR1 and CDR2 (germline): SGDLS, YYNGEE. The CDR3 consists of 14 residues. The V end was cut by 0 bases, the J end by 9 bases, with 13 bases between. The CDR3 DNA is TGTGCCAGCAGCGTAGGGGCAGCTCTCCGGCCCCAGCATTTT. Translating it yields CASSVGAALRPQHF.

The chain has TRBV10-1 and TRBJ2-7; 11 nucleotides agree with TRBD2. Trimming removed 2 bases from V and 4 bases from J; junction bases left unmatched: 1. The CDR3 sequence is 14 residues long. Germline V CDR1 and CDR2: WNHNN, SYGVQD (reference sequence). This CDR3 reads CASSERTSGYEQYF. CDR3 DNA sequence: TGCGCCAGCAGTGAGAGGACTAGCGGGTACGAGCAGTACTTC.

This clonotype appeared a few times. The rearrangement links TRBV11-2 to TRBJ1-3; TRBD1 is a possible D gene (5 bases). There are 15 residues in the CDR3. V was trimmed by 0 bases and J by 10 bases, leaving 16 bases between them. Germline values: CDR1 SGHAT, CDR2 FQNNGV. The CDR3, as DNA: TGTGCCAGCAGCTTAGATGGAGCAGGGTGGAAGACCATATATTTT. Amino acids: CASSLDGAGWKTIYF.

As concerns this clonotype: A single base separates this from a much larger clone, so it may be a read error. This chain uses TRBV20-1 with TRBJ2-7, with D possibly being TRBD1 (5 bases). The CDR3 is made up of 15 amino acids. Trimming took 3 bases from V and 1 from J, leaving 16 bases between them. The germline V gene encodes CDR1 DFQATT and CDR2 SNEGSKA (reference sequence). The CDR3 DNA reads TGCAGTGCTAGGGGGCAGTGCGGAGCTTCCTACGAGCAGTACTTC. Amino acid sequence: CSARGQCGASYEQYF.

The V and J genes are TRBV20-1 and TRBJ2-4; D is unclear. This CDR3 spans 13 amino acids. CDR1 and CDR2 (germline): DFQATT, SNEGSKA (reference sequence). Trimming shortened V by 5 bases and J by 0 bases, and 8 bases separated the two germline ends. The CDR3 protein is CSAVDLAKNIQYF. The CDR3 DNA is TGCAGTGCTGTGGACCTAGCCAAAAACATTCAGTACTTC.

This clonotype occurred a few times. The chain carries TRBV7-9 and TRBJ2-5; TRBD2 aligns across 7 bases. J gave up 4 bases and V 3 bases, and 14 bases lay outside the gene matches. Germline CDR1 is SEHNR and CDR2 is FQNEAQ (reference sequence). The CDR3 is 17 residues long. The CDR3 is CASSFQGSGPWGETQYF. CDR3 in DNA: TGTGCCAGCAGCTTTCAAGGTAGCGGGCCATGGGGAGAGACCCAGTACTTC.

The V gene is TRBV3-1, the J gene TRBJ2-7; 7 bases are shared with TRBD2. There are 15 residues in the CDR3. With V trimmed by 0 bases and J by 5 bases, 7 bases remained unmatched. Germline values: CDR1 LGHDT, CDR2 YNNKEL (reference sequence). The CDR3 DNA reads TGTGCCAGCAGCCAAGATCTTCGGCGGGGGAACGAGCAGTACTTC. The encoded protein is CASSQDLRRGNEQYF.

This clonotype was seen more than once but under ten times. This chain joins TRBV25-1 and TRBJ1-2; perhaps TRBD1 as D (5 bases). Trimming pared 3 bases from V and 6 bases from J, leaving 17 bases between. This CDR3 contains 15 residues. The germline V gene has CDR1 MGHDK and CDR2 SYGVNS. The CDR3 bases are TGTGCCAGCAGTGACCCCGGTCCAGGGATAGATGGCTACACCTTC. Translated: CASSDPGPGIDGYTF.

In DNA, the CDR3 is TGTGCCAGCAGCCGAACCCTGACCGGAAACTATGGCTACACCTTC. Translation gives CASSRTLTGNYGYTF. The V gene is TRBV7-8, the J gene TRBJ1-2, with unresolved D. CDR3 length: 15 amino acids. V was clipped by 5 bases and J by 2 bases, with 15 bases between them. Germline CDR1 is SGHVS and CDR2 is FQNEAQ. The entire variable domain, with the rest obtained from reference TRBV7-8 and TRBJ1-2, is as follows: GAGVSQSPRYKVAKRGQDVALRCDPISGHVSLFWYQQALGQGPEFLTYFQNEAQLDKSGLPSDRFFAERPEGSVSTLKIQRTQQEDSAVYLCASSRTLTGNYGYTFGSGTRLTVV.

This chain joins TRBV6-6 and TRBJ2-7; D may correspond to TRBD1 or TRBD2 (5 bases each). V dropped 0 bases and J dropped 1 base, with 13 bases sitting between them. CDR3 length: 16 amino acids. Germline V gives CDR1 MNHNY, CDR2 SVGAGI (reference sequence). In nucleotides, the CDR3 is TGTGCCAGCAGTTACTCAGGGACCGCAAAATCCTACGAGCAGTACTTC. Its translation: CASSYSGTAKSYEQYF.

CDR3 sequence reads: CASSHAQGSDSYNEQYF. As DNA, the CDR3 is TGCGCCAGCAGCCATGCACAGGGGTCGGACTCCTACAATGAGCAGTACTTC. The chain has TRBV4-1 and TRBJ2-7; 7 positions match TRBD1. The CDR3 totals 17 residues. The ends lost 3 bases at V and 7 bases at J; junction bases unmatched: 18. Germline lookup yields CDR1 MGHRA and CDR2 YSYEKL.

This clonotype occurred a few times. The rearrangement joins TRBV25-1 to TRBJ2-6; possibly TRBD1 for D (5 bases). CDR1 is MGHDK and CDR2 is SYGVNS in the germline V gene. Trimming stripped 4 bases from V and 3 bases from J, with 13 bases between. The CDR3 covers 16 residues. CDR3 region: CASSVQGGSGANVLTF. The CDR3 region has the DNA TGTGCCAGCAGTGTCCAGGGCGGAAGTGGGGCCAACGTCCTGACTTTC.

This clonotype has more than one count but fewer than ten. The rearrangement joins TRBV7-9 to TRBJ2-7, with D possibly TRBD1 on 5 matching bases. V lost 5 bases, J lost 2 bases, and 13 bases lay in between. The CDR3 covers 14 residues. Germline V CDR1 and CDR2: SEHNR, FQNEAQ (reference sequence). This CDR3 is CASSDKDIPYEQYF. The CDR3 DNA reads as TGTGCCAGCAGCGACAAGGACATTCCCTACGAGCAGTACTTC.

This clonotype has a handful of counts. The chain carries TRBV6-6 and TRBJ2-1; 16 positions agree with TRBD2. This CDR3 comprises 14 residues. V was pared by 10 bases and J by 14 bases, with 11 bases of the junction left unmatched. Germline V gene data show CDR1 as MNHNY and CDR2 as SVGAGI (reference sequence). CDR3 loop: CATQGLAGGLHKFF. CDR3 nucleotides: TGTGCCACCCAGGGACTAGCGGGGGGGTTACATAAGTTCTTC.

V is TRBV12-3 or TRBV12-4 and J is TRBJ2-5; 9 bases are a match to TRBD2. The CDR3 consists of 15 residues. With 3 bases clipped from V and 11 bases from J, the junction kept 13 bases outside the gene matches. The CDR3 loop is CASSLNVLAGTEQYF. CDR3 sequence (DNA): TGTGCCAGCAGTTTGAATGTACTAGCGGGTACTGAGCAGTACTTC.

The gene calls are TRBV20-1 and TRBJ2-4; 9 bases fit TRBD1. The germline gives CDR1 DFQATT, CDR2 SNEGSKA (reference sequence). J was trimmed by 2 bases and V by 8 bases; bases with no gene match: 16. This CDR3 spans 17 amino acids. DNA for the CDR3: TGCAGTATACCGGGACAGGGTCGAATAGGGACCAAAAACATTCAGTACTTC. This gives the protein CSIPGQGRIGTKNIQYF.

This chain links TRBV12-3 or TRBV12-4 with TRBJ2-2; 8 bases match TRBD2. The V segment lost 6 bases and the J segment 0 bases; nucleotides outside the gene matches: 6. The CDR3 extends over 16 amino acids. The CDR3 region has the DNA TGTGCCAGCAGACTTACTAGCGGAGCGAACACCGGGGAGCTGTTTTTT. This sequence encodes CASRLTSGANTGELFF.

This chain connects TRBV4-1 to TRBJ1-1; a weak D match, TRBD1 (6 bases). Germline lookup yields CDR1 MGHRA and CDR2 YSYEKL. The ends were cut back, 1 base at V and 0 bases at J, with 12 bases in the middle. This CDR3 has 16 residues. The DNA for the CDR3 is TGCGCCAGCAGCCAAGCGGACAGTTTAATGAACACTGAAGCTTTCTTT. This gives the protein CASSQADSLMNTEAFF.

The chain has TRBV7-9 and TRBJ2-3; 10 bases are a match to TRBD2. The CDR3 length is 14 residues. V lost 6 bases and J lost 6; bases outside the gene matches: 6. Looked up from germline, CDR1 is SEHNR and CDR2 is FQNEAQ (reference sequence). The CDR3 loop is CASRSGGGSDTQYF. CDR3 DNA: TGTGCCAGCAGGAGCGGGGGGGGGTCGGATACGCAGTATTTT.